This T cell receptor (beta chain) emerged from a study of T-cell reconstitution after alpha-beta-depleted transplantation in children. A TCRbeta library incorporating unique molecular identifiers was prepared. From the PCR reads, TCRdb called clonotypes with MiXCR, one entry per CDR3 protein. The table shows hundreds of thousands of distinct CDR3 sequences, with approximately 16% occurring only once. The CDR3 sequence is 15 residues long. Per the germline V gene, CDR1 is SGHTA and CDR2 is FQGNSA. V lost 11 bases, J lost 1 base, and 13 bases stayed unmatched. The material sequenced was PBMCs from the stem cell graft donor, taken from the stem cell graft. The chain uses TRBV7-2 and TRBJ1-1, with 7 positions matching TRBD1. The TCR sequence derives from a human donor who donated a stem cell graft to a child with acute myeloid leukemia. The CDR3 bases are TGTGCCCTCGGCCCGACAGGGAGACAGAACACTGAAGCTTTCTTT. Encoded protein: CALGPTGRQNTEAFF. The full variable domain, in which reference TRBV7-2 and TRBJ1-1 provide the parts outside the CDR3, is GAGVSQSPSNKVTEKGKDVELRCDPISGHTALYWYRQSLGQGLEFLIYFQGNSAPDKSGLPSDRFSAERTGGSVSTLTIQRTQQEDSAVYLCALGPTGRQNTEAFFGQGTRLTVV.